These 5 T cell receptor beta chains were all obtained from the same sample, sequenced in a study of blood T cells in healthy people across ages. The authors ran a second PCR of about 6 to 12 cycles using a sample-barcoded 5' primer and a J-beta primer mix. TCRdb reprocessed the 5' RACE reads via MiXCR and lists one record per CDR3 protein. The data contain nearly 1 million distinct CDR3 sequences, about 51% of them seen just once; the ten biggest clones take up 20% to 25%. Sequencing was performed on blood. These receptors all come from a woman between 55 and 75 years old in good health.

CDR3 amino acids: CASSYLEETQYF. The CDR3, as DNA: TGTGCCAGCAGTTACCTAGAGGAGACCCAGTACTTC. The J gene is TRBJ2-5, the V gene TRBV28; D uncertain. Germline CDR1 and CDR2: MDHEN and SYDVKM. V was pared by 4 bases and J by 5 bases, with 8 bases between. The CDR3 sequence is 12 residues long.

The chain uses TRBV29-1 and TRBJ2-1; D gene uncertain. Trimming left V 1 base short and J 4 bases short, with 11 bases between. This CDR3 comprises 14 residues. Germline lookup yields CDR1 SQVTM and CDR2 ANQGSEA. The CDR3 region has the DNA TGCAGCGTTGAAGCGCAAGGGTTTTACAATGAGCAGTTCTTC. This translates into CSVEAQGFYNEQFF.

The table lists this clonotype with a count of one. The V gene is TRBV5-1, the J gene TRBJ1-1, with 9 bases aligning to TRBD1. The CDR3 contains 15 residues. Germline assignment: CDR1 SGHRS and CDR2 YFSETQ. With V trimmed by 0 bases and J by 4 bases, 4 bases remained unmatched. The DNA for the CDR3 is TGCGCCAGCAGCTTGGTTGGGACAGGGCCCACTGAAGCTTTCTTT. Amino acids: CASSLVGTGPTEAFF.

CDR3 protein: CAISADRGGNTEAFF. Written as DNA, the CDR3 is TGTGCCATCAGTGCTGACAGGGGGGGAAACACTGAAGCTTTCTTT. The gene calls are TRBV10-3 and TRBJ1-1, with 9 nucleotides matching TRBD1. Germline assignment: CDR1 ENHRY and CDR2 SYGVKD. The CDR3 contains 15 residues. J gave up 2 bases and V 4 bases, and 5 bases lay outside the gene matches.

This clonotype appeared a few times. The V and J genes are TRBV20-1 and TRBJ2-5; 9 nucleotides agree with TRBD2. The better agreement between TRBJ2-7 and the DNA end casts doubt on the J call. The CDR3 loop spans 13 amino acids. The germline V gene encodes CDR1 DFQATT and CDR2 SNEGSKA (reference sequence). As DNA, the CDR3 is TGCAGTGCTAGAAGCGGGAGGAACTACGAGCAGTACTTC. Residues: CSARSGRNYEQYF.